The rows below give T cell receptor beta chains drawn from one sample of a study of blood T cell repertoires in COVID-19. The table came from immunoSEQ multiplex PCR; TCRdb's copy has only in-frame clones and leaves some out. The sample has 95,000 to 150,000 clones, 90% to 95% seen once. Source material: peripheral blood. All receptors come from a man aged 45-65 years with COVID-19, enrolled during active disease. Both conserved end residues are part of each CDR3. The D gene is left open where the match is weak. The listing skips clone size in some rows; elsewhere it reads once, few, many or a size class.

v_call: TRBV5-1
j_call: TRBJ1-6
d_call: -
clone_size: -
cdr3_nt: TGCGCCAGCAGCTCGACATCGTCCGTGGGGGCGTCGAATTCACCCCTCCACTTT
cdr3_aa: CASSSTSSVGASNSPLHF

v_call: TRBV7-2
j_call: TRBJ2-3
d_call: TRBD2
clone_size: once
cdr3_nt: TGTGCCAGCAGCTTAGGTGTGGGGCGGGAGGGTGTGGATACGCAGTATTTT
cdr3_aa: CASSLGVGREGVDTQYF

v_call: TRBV19
j_call: TRBJ2-2
d_call: TRBD2
clone_size: -
cdr3_nt: TGTGCCAGTAGTATCCCCGGACTAGCGGGAGAGGGCGGGGAGCTGTTTTTT
cdr3_aa: CASSIPGLAGEGGELFF

v_call: TRBV7-2
j_call: TRBJ1-1
d_call: TRBD1
clone_size: -
cdr3_nt: TGTGCCAGCAGCCTACAGGGGGCGGGCTTGGAAGCTTTCTTT
cdr3_aa: CASSLQGAGLEAFF

v_call: TRBV28
j_call: TRBJ1-2
d_call: -
clone_size: -
cdr3_nt: TGTGCCAGCAGCGAACAGTGGGCCTATGGCTACACCTTC
cdr3_aa: CASSEQWAYGYTF

v_call: TRBV5-1
j_call: TRBJ2-7
d_call: -
clone_size: -
cdr3_nt: TGCGCCAGCAGCTCTGGACAGATCTACGAGCAGTACTTC
cdr3_aa: CASSSGQIYEQYF

v_call: TRBV5-6
j_call: TRBJ1-5
d_call: TRBD1
clone_size: once
cdr3_nt: TGTGCCAGCAGCTCGACAGGGGGAGGAAATCAGCCCCAGCATTTT
cdr3_aa: CASSSTGGGNQPQHF

v_call: TRBV6-4
j_call: TRBJ1-1
d_call: -
clone_size: -
cdr3_nt: TGTGCCAGCAGCAAGACAGGGAACACTGAAGCTTTCTTT
cdr3_aa: CASSKTGNTEAFF

v_call: TRBV7-6
j_call: TRBJ2-2
d_call: -
clone_size: -
cdr3_nt: TGTGCCAGCAGCTTAGGAGGACTCACCGCGGGGGAGCTGTTTTTT
cdr3_aa: CASSLGGLTAGELFF

v_call: TRBV7-3
j_call: TRBJ2-2
d_call: TRBD2
clone_size: -
cdr3_nt: TGTGCCAGCTCGCCGGTTCTCGCGGGAGTGGGGGCCGGGGAGCTGTTTTTT
cdr3_aa: CASSPVLAGVGAGELFF

v_call: TRBV28
j_call: TRBJ1-2
d_call: -
clone_size: -
cdr3_nt: TGTGCCAGCAGTTTATCGCAGGCGAACAACTATGGCTACACCTTC
cdr3_aa: CASSLSQANNYGYTF

v_call: TRBV12-3/TRBV12-4
j_call: TRBJ1-2
d_call: -
clone_size: -
cdr3_nt: TGTGCCAGCAGTTTAAGCAGAGGCTATGGCTACACCTTC
cdr3_aa: CASSLSRGYGYTF

v_call: TRBV5-5
j_call: TRBJ2-5
d_call: -
clone_size: -
cdr3_nt: TGTGCCAGCAGCTCGACAGTCTTCCAAGAGACCCAGTACTTC
cdr3_aa: CASSSTVFQETQYF

v_call: TRBV28
j_call: TRBJ1-3
d_call: TRBD1
clone_size: -
cdr3_nt: TGTGCCAGCAAGCTGGGACAGGGGGCTGGAAACACCATATATTTT
cdr3_aa: CASKLGQGAGNTIYF

v_call: TRBV9
j_call: TRBJ2-3
d_call: -
clone_size: -
cdr3_nt: TGTGCCAGCAACTCCAACACAGATACGCAGTATTTT
cdr3_aa: CASNSNTDTQYF

v_call: TRBV29-1
j_call: TRBJ1-2
d_call: -
clone_size: -
cdr3_nt: TGCAGCGTTGACTCTAAGGGGGAAGCTAACTATGGCTACACCTTC
cdr3_aa: CSVDSKGEANYGYTF

v_call: TRBV3-1/TRBV3-2
j_call: TRBJ1-1
d_call: TRBD1
clone_size: -
cdr3_nt: TGTGCCAGCAGCCAGACAGGGGATGACACTGAAGCTTTCTTT
cdr3_aa: CASSQTGDDTEAFF

v_call: TRBV29-1
j_call: TRBJ2-3
d_call: TRBD2
clone_size: -
cdr3_nt: TGCAGCGTTGAAAGCCTAGCGGGACTAACAGATACGCAGTATTTT
cdr3_aa: CSVESLAGLTDTQYF

v_call: TRBV30
j_call: TRBJ1-5
d_call: TRBD1
clone_size: -
cdr3_nt: TGTGCCTGGAGTGGGGACAGGGGGAAGGATCAGCCCCAGCATTTT
cdr3_aa: CAWSGDRGKDQPQHF

v_call: TRBV12-3/TRBV12-4
j_call: TRBJ1-1
d_call: -
clone_size: -
cdr3_nt: TGTGCCAGCAGTGCGAAGGGGGTTGAAGCTTTCTTT
cdr3_aa: CASSAKGVEAFF

v_call: TRBV30
j_call: TRBJ2-3
d_call: TRBD2
clone_size: -
cdr3_nt: TGTGCCTGGACGGGGGGAGTGGCAGATACGCAGTATTTT
cdr3_aa: CAWTGGVADTQYF

v_call: TRBV2
j_call: TRBJ2-2
d_call: TRBD2
clone_size: -
cdr3_nt: TGTGCCAGCAGTGAAGCGGTTACCGGGACTAGGGCCGGGGAGCTGTTTTTT
cdr3_aa: CASSEAVTGTRAGELFF

v_call: TRBV4-1
j_call: TRBJ2-5
d_call: TRBD2
clone_size: once
cdr3_nt: TGCGCCAGCAGCCAAGCGAAACTAGCGGGCCCTGGGGAGACCCAGTACTTC
cdr3_aa: CASSQAKLAGPGETQYF

v_call: TRBV29-1
j_call: TRBJ1-3
d_call: -
clone_size: once
cdr3_nt: TGCAGCGTTGATTCGGGAAACACCATATATTTT
cdr3_aa: CSVDSGNTIYF

v_call: TRBV27
j_call: TRBJ2-1
d_call: TRBD2
clone_size: -
cdr3_nt: TGTGCCAGCAGGGCCGGACTAGCGGGGATAAATGAGCAGTTCTTC
cdr3_aa: CASRAGLAGINEQFF

v_call: TRBV9
j_call: TRBJ2-7
d_call: TRBD1
clone_size: -
cdr3_nt: TGTGCCAGCAGCCCCCGACAGGGGATCTCCTACGAGCAGTACTTC
cdr3_aa: CASSPRQGISYEQYF

v_call: TRBV5-4
j_call: TRBJ1-2
d_call: -
clone_size: -
cdr3_nt: TGTGCCAGCAGCATCAGGCCCTATGGCTACACCTTC
cdr3_aa: CASSIRPYGYTF

v_call: TRBV6-4
j_call: TRBJ1-2
d_call: TRBD1
clone_size: -
cdr3_nt: TGTGCCAGCAGGGGGACAGGGGGCTTATCTGGCTACACCTTC
cdr3_aa: CASRGTGGLSGYTF

v_call: TRBV19
j_call: TRBJ2-5
d_call: TRBD2
clone_size: once
cdr3_nt: TGTGCCACCCGGACTAGCGGGAGAAATGGTGAGACCCAGTACTTC
cdr3_aa: CATRTSGRNGETQYF

v_call: TRBV9
j_call: TRBJ2-2
d_call: TRBD2
clone_size: -
cdr3_nt: TGTGCCAGCAGCGTTGGACTAGCGGGTAACACCGGGGAGCTGTTTTTT
cdr3_aa: CASSVGLAGNTGELFF

v_call: TRBV5-6
j_call: TRBJ1-3
d_call: -
clone_size: -
cdr3_nt: TGTGCCAGCAGCCCCCGGACAGTATCTATCTCTGGAAACACCATATATTTT
cdr3_aa: CASSPRTVSISGNTIYF

v_call: TRBV5-6
j_call: TRBJ1-3
d_call: -
clone_size: -
cdr3_nt: TGTGCCAGCAGTGGGGGGATCAAACAGAGCTCTGGAAACACCATATATTTT
cdr3_aa: CASSGGIKQSSGNTIYF

v_call: TRBV2
j_call: TRBJ2-7
d_call: -
clone_size: -
cdr3_nt: TGTGCCAGCACTGATGACATCTACGAGCAGTACTTC
cdr3_aa: CASTDDIYEQYF

v_call: TRBV18
j_call: TRBJ2-2
d_call: -
clone_size: -
cdr3_nt: TGTGCCAGCTCCTCCCAGGATCCGAACACCGGGGAGCTGTTTTTT
cdr3_aa: CASSSQDPNTGELFF

v_call: TRBV5-1
j_call: TRBJ2-5
d_call: -
clone_size: -
cdr3_nt: TGCGCCAGCAGTCCCCCCGGGTCAAAGGAGACCCAGTACTTC
cdr3_aa: CASSPPGSKETQYF

v_call: TRBV11-2
j_call: TRBJ1-2
d_call: -
clone_size: -
cdr3_nt: TGTGCCAGCAGCTTAGTTGCGGGAAACTATGGCTACACCTTC
cdr3_aa: CASSLVAGNYGYTF

v_call: TRBV14
j_call: TRBJ1-3
d_call: -
clone_size: -
cdr3_nt: TGTGCCAGCAGCCAATCAGGGCTTGGAAACACCATATATTTT
cdr3_aa: CASSQSGLGNTIYF

v_call: TRBV5-1
j_call: TRBJ2-7
d_call: TRBD1
clone_size: -
cdr3_nt: TGCGCCAGCAGCATCGACAGGGTACAGCGGAATCACCCCTACGAGCAGTACTTC
cdr3_aa: CASSIDRVQRNHPYEQYF

v_call: TRBV7-8
j_call: TRBJ2-2
d_call: TRBD1
clone_size: -
cdr3_nt: TGTGCCAGCAGCTTAGAGCCCCGACAGGGGCCTGAATCTCCACCCGGGGAGCTGTTTTTT
cdr3_aa: CASSLEPRQGPESPPGELFF

v_call: TRBV30
j_call: TRBJ2-7
d_call: TRBD2
clone_size: once
cdr3_nt: TGTGCCTGGAGGGAGAGGGCGGGAGGGAGCTCCTACGAGCAGTACTTC
cdr3_aa: CAWRERAGGSSYEQYF

v_call: TRBV9
j_call: TRBJ2-1
d_call: TRBD2
clone_size: -
cdr3_nt: TGTGCCAGCAGCGCTAGCGGGAGTGCCTACAATGAGCAGTTCTTC
cdr3_aa: CASSASGSAYNEQFF

v_call: TRBV15
j_call: TRBJ1-2
d_call: -
clone_size: -
cdr3_nt: TGTGCCACCAGTCCGGACAGCCAACCCTATGGCTACACCTTC
cdr3_aa: CATSPDSQPYGYTF

v_call: TRBV6-6
j_call: TRBJ1-1
d_call: -
clone_size: few
cdr3_nt: TGTGCCAGCAGTTACACTTCCGTTGAAGCTTTCTTT
cdr3_aa: CASSYTSVEAFF

v_call: TRBV20-1
j_call: TRBJ1-2
d_call: -
clone_size: -
cdr3_nt: TGCAGTGCTAGTGCAGGTGTAGATGGCTACACCTTC
cdr3_aa: CSASAGVDGYTF

v_call: TRBV29-1
j_call: TRBJ2-7
d_call: TRBD1
clone_size: -
cdr3_nt: TGCAGCGTCAGCGGACAGGGTTACGAGCAGTACTTC
cdr3_aa: CSVSGQGYEQYF

v_call: TRBV5-1
j_call: TRBJ1-2
d_call: -
clone_size: -
cdr3_nt: TGCGCCAGCAGCTTGGACACGGTGGCGGGCGGCTACACCTTC
cdr3_aa: CASSLDTVAGGYTF